These 25 T cell receptor beta chains share one sample of origin, sequenced in a study of T cell responses to AZD1222 COVID-19 vaccine (dated by TCRdb to the early 2020s). Interpreted using the paper, the time point label stands for: about 28 days (+/-7) after the second vaccine dose. Library preparation used the immunoSEQ multiplex PCR assay. In TCRdb, the immuneACCESS table is reduced to in-frame sequences with V and J assigned. These tables do not hold every clone; where another copy was compared, an unresolved V gene accounts for under half, and the others remain unexplained. The sample table contains approximately 140,000 clones; only one count was recorded for about nine tenths of them. In total, the top ten clones hold 3% to 3.5% of the sample. The material was peripheral blood, obtained 28 days after the second AZD1222 dose. These receptors came from an adult who received the AZD1222 COVID-19 vaccine.

This rearrangement joins TRBV5-8 to TRBJ2-4; D is undetermined. This CDR3 comprises 16 residues. Per germline, CDR1 SGHTS and CDR2 YDEGEE. V was pared by 4 bases and J by 0 bases, with 14 bases between. CDR3 bases: TGTGCCAGCAGCCCCCGGGCCAACATAGCCAAAAACATTCAGTACTTC. This gives the protein CASSPRANIAKNIQYF.

The CDR3 nucleotides are TGTGCCATCAGGAGGGACGGCGGCTATGGCTACACCTTC. The encoded protein is CAIRRDGGYGYTF. The rearrangement joins TRBV10-3 to TRBJ1-2, with a weak D call TRBD1 (5 bases). V dropped 6 bases and J dropped 4 bases, with 12 bases sitting between them. Germline values: CDR1 ENHRY, CDR2 SYGVKD. The CDR3 sequence is 13 residues long.

J is TRBJ2-5 and V is TRBV19, with D perhaps matching TRBD1 (5 bases). V gave up 3 bases and J gave up 2 bases, with 25 bases separating them. CDR1 and CDR2 from the germline V gene are LNHDA and SQIVND (reference sequence). There are 19 residues in the CDR3. In nucleotides, the CDR3 is TGTGCCAGTAGTATCTCAGGGCAAGAGGCTCCACTGGATCAAGAGACCCAGTACTTC. It is translated as CASSISGQEAPLDQETQYF.

The V call is TRBV21-1, the J call TRBJ1-5; the table's D call, TRBD1, was not checked against the DNA. TRBV21-1 is reported as a pseudogene. CDR3 length equals 13 residues. CDR3 region: CASSDRFNQPQHF. The DNA for the CDR3 is TGTGCCAGCAGCGACAGGTTCAATCAGCCCCAGCATTTT.

The rearrangement links TRBV5-4 to TRBJ2-7, with no clear D. With 5 bases removed from V and 0 bases from J, the gap between germline ends came to 9 bases. Germline CDR1 reads SGHNT; CDR2 reads YYREEE (reference sequence). The length of the CDR3 is 13 residues. The CDR3 sequence: CASSRPVSYEQYF. CDR3 DNA sequence: TGTGCCAGCAGTAGGCCCGTCTCCTACGAGCAGTACTTC.

The chain has TRBV5-1 and TRBJ2-2, with TRBD2 identical over 8 bases. This CDR3 comprises 16 residues. From germline, CDR1 is SGHRS and CDR2 YFSETQ. J gave up 5 bases and V 2 bases, and 8 bases lay outside the gene matches. The CDR3 DNA sequence: TGCGCCAGCAGCTTTCTTACAAGCGGGAGAACCGGGGAGCTGTTTTTT. Translating it yields CASSFLTSGRTGELFF.

The rearrangement joins TRBV11-3 to TRBJ1-1, with TRBD1 matching 9 bases. Trimming at V came to 1 base and at J to 0 bases, leaving 3 bases not matched to a gene. Germline V gene data show CDR1 as SGHNT and CDR2 as YENEEA. This CDR3 has 16 residues. The CDR3: CASSLGGTGMNTEAFF. The CDR3 coding sequence is TGTGCCAGCAGCTTAGGGGGGACAGGGATGAACACTGAAGCTTTCTTT. The whole variable domain, filled in from reference TRBV11-3 and TRBJ1-1, reads EAGVVQSPRYKIIEKKQPVAFWCNPISGHNTLYWYLQNLGQGPELLIRYENEEAVDDSQLPKDRFSAERLKGVDSTLKIQPAELGDSAVYLCASSLGGTGMNTEAFFGQGTRLTVV.

The gene calls are TRBV18 and TRBJ2-7, with TRBD1 matching over 9 bases. The CDR3 loop spans 15 amino acids. The V gene end was trimmed by 0 bases and the J gene end by 4 bases; junction bases not matched to a gene: 4. CDR1 is KGHSH and CDR2 is LQKENI in the germline V gene. The CDR3 DNA follows: TGTGCCAGCTCACCACCAGGGACAGGGTATTACGAGCAGTACTTC. Its translation: CASSPPGTGYYEQYF.

The chain carries TRBV3-1 (or the pseudogene TRBV3-2) and TRBJ1-3; the D gene is possibly TRBD1 (6 bases). This CDR3 is built from 17 residues. Germline loops: CDR1 LGHDT, CDR2 YNNKEL (reference sequence). The V and J ends lost 2 bases and 0 bases respectively, with 14 bases between them. The CDR3 DNA sequence: TGTGCCAGCAGCCAAAGAGAAGGGGGTATCTCTGGAAACACCATATATTTT. This gives the protein CASSQREGGISGNTIYF.

V and J are TRBV6-2 or TRBV6-3 and TRBJ1-5, with 8 bases identical to TRBD1. CDR1 and CDR2 (germline): MNHEY, SVGEGT. The CDR3 extends over 14 amino acids. J gave up 6 bases and V 2 bases, and 3 bases lay outside the gene matches. In nucleotides, the CDR3 is TGTGCCAGCAGTTACGACAGGGGAGGTCAGCCCCAGCATTTT. This gives the protein CASSYDRGGQPQHF.

The rearrangement uses TRBV5-1 and TRBJ2-2; D call uncertain. Germline V lookup: CDR1 SGHRS, CDR2 YFSETQ. V lost 0 bases and J lost 1, with 7 bases in between. This CDR3 has 15 amino acids. CDR3 coding DNA: TGCGCCAGCAGCTTGGCAGATATGAACACCGGGGAGCTGTTTTTT. Translation: CASSLADMNTGELFF.

The chain joins TRBV30 to TRBJ2-1; TRBD2 agrees at 11 bases. Germline V gives CDR1 GTSNPN, CDR2 SVGIG (reference sequence). The J segment lost 11 bases and the V segment lost 1 base, leaving 4 bases of the junction unmatched. CDR3 length: 13 residues. The CDR3 DNA is TGTGCCTGGAGTGGACTAGCGGGATCCCAGCAGTTCTTC. Protein sequence: CAWSGLAGSQQFF.

V is TRBV5-1 and J is TRBJ2-1, with D uncertain. V lost 4 bases, J lost 7 bases, and 12 bases lay in between. The CDR3 runs to 13 residues. Germline V gives CDR1 SGHRS, CDR2 YFSETQ. This chain's CDR3 is CASSPHPANEQFF. CDR3 DNA sequence: TGCGCCAGCAGCCCGCACCCTGCAAATGAGCAGTTCTTC.

The chain links TRBV29-1 to TRBJ2-5; 7 bases align to TRBD1. Germline V CDR1 and CDR2: SQVTM, ANQGSEA. The CDR3 spans 14 residues. The V and J ends lost 3 bases and 5 bases, in that order; junction bases with no gene match: 9. CDR3 nucleotides: TGCAGCGTTGATGGGACAGTGGATTGGGAGACCCAGTACTTC. Its translation: CSVDGTVDWETQYF.

The V call is TRBV2, the J call TRBJ1-5; D is uncertain. V lost 7 bases and J 4 bases, leaving 14 bases between the germline ends. Germline V gene sequence: CDR1 SNHLY, CDR2 FYNNEI. The CDR3 loop spans 14 amino acids. The CDR3, as DNA: TGTGCCAGCACCGAAGGGCAGGCTAATCAGCCCCAGCATTTT. Translating gives CASTEGQANQPQHF.

This chain links TRBV27 with TRBJ1-6; D perhaps matches TRBD1 (5 bases). The germline V gene has CDR1 MNHEY and CDR2 SMNVEV (reference sequence). V was cut by 5 bases and J by 5 bases, with 13 bases left in between. This CDR3 region has 15 residues. The CDR3 loop is CASSPARVNNSPLHF. DNA of the CDR3: TGTGCCAGCAGTCCGGCCAGGGTCAATAATTCACCCCTCCACTTT.

The chain combines TRBV7-6 with TRBJ2-2, with D unresolved. V was trimmed by 1 base and J by 6 bases, leaving 12 bases between them. The V gene's germline CDR1 is SGHVS and CDR2 FNYEAQ. CDR3 length: 15 amino acids. The DNA for the CDR3 is TGTGCCAGCAGCTTAGGAGCCTTATGGGCCGGGGAGCTGTTTTTT. Protein sequence: CASSLGALWAGELFF.

The chain has TRBV24-1 and TRBJ1-3, with D uncertain. V shed 7 bases and J shed 0 bases, with 3 bases lying between them. Germline CDR1 KGHDR, CDR2 SFDVKD. This CDR3 has 12 amino acids. CDR3 in amino acids: CATRGSGNTIYF. The CDR3 DNA follows: TGTGCCACCAGAGGCTCTGGAAACACCATATATTTT.

The rearrangement links TRBV10-3 to TRBJ1-5, with 10 bases matching TRBD1. The V gene's germline CDR1 is ENHRY and CDR2 SYGVKD. The ends lost 2 bases at V and 2 bases at J; junction bases unmatched: 21. CDR3 length equals 22 residues. The CDR3 nucleotides are TGTGCCATCAGTGAGGTTAAGTTTAAAGGGACAGGGGAAGAGGTGGGCAATCAGCCCCAGCATTTT. Translation: CAISEVKFKGTGEEVGNQPQHF.

The rearrangement links TRBV10-2 to TRBJ1-2; TRBD1 is a possible D gene (5 bases). The V gene lost 0 bases and the J gene lost 4 bases, with 12 bases spanning the gap. Germline V lookup: CDR1 WSHSY, CDR2 SAAADI. The CDR3 spans 15 residues. CDR3 nucleotides: TGCGCCAGCAGTGAGTCAAGTGGGGACCCCTATGGCTACACCTTC. This translates into CASSESSGDPYGYTF.

This sequence joins TRBV11-2 and TRBJ2-7; D is uncertain. V dropped 5 bases and J dropped 6 bases, with 14 bases sitting between them. The CDR3 is 13 amino acids. The germline CDR1 and CDR2 sequences are SGHAT and FQNNGV. For the CDR3, the DNA is TGTGCCAGCAGCCAAACAAGAGACTTCGAGCAGTACTTC. This gives the protein CASSQTRDFEQYF.

This chain joins TRBV21-1 and TRBJ1-5; the table's D call TRBD1 went unverified against the DNA. TRBV21-1 is reported as a pseudogene. The CDR3 consists of 16 residues. The CDR3 region is CASRDRVYYSNQPQHF. CDR3 bases: TGTGCCAGCAGGGACAGGGTTTACTATAGCAATCAGCCCCAGCATTTT.

The V gene is TRBV9, the J gene TRBJ2-3; possible D gene TRBD2, 6 bases. The germline V and J ends were trimmed by 3 bases and 2 bases, with 13 bases remaining between them. CDR1 is SGDLS and CDR2 is YYNGEE in the germline V gene. The CDR3 sequence is 15 residues long. CDR3 region: CASSERDSHTDTQYF. CDR3 coding DNA: TGTGCCAGCAGCGAGAGGGACTCCCACACAGATACGCAGTATTTT.

The chain carries TRBV6-1 and TRBJ1-5, with D possibly TRBD1 on 6 matching bases. V was shortened by 2 bases and J by 7 bases, with 15 bases between the two germline ends. Germline CDR1 is MNHNS and CDR2 is SASEGT. The CDR3 extends over 15 amino acids. CDR3 coding DNA: TGTGCCAGCAGTGAATCTCCAGGGGCGGGCCAGCCCCAGCATTTT. Its protein is CASSESPGAGQPQHF.

This chain joins TRBV25-1 and TRBJ2-3; 8 bases are shared with TRBD2. V shed 5 bases and J 7 bases; nucleotides not matched to a gene: 8. There are 14 residues in the CDR3. Germline V gives CDR1 MGHDK, CDR2 SYGVNS. CDR3 sequence: CASSNPGLGNTQYF. CDR3 DNA: TGTGCCAGCAGTAATCCGGGACTAGGAAATACGCAGTATTTT.